The source of this T cell receptor (beta chain) is a study of blood T cells in healthy people across ages. Study-wide points: Across the age range, TCR beta diversity per million T cells fell in a roughly linear way.

Through a sample-barcoded 5' primer and a J-beta primer mix, a second PCR was run for roughly 7 to 12 cycles. Each cDNA molecule was tagged by a template-switch adaptor with 12 random nucleotides. A single record per CDR3 protein comes from TCRdb applying MiXCR to the 5' RACE reads. The sample lists about 640,000 distinct CDR3 sequences, 40% to 45% occurring once. Germline V gives CDR1 SGHTA, CDR2 FQGNSA. CDR3 length: 14 amino acids. V gave up 3 bases and J gave up 7 bases, with 12 bases separating them. In regard to this clonotype: What it binds is unknown.

Sequences were obtained from blood. This TCR was recovered from a man older than 75 in good health. The chain has TRBV7-2 and TRBJ1-4, with a tentative D call TRBD1 (5 bases). The CDR3 spells CASSFQGGSEKLFF. CDR3 DNA sequence: TGTGCCAGCAGCTTCCAGGGAGGGTCTGAAAAACTGTTTTTT.